The clone carrying this TCR beta chain was found many times. The antigen is unknown. The length of the CDR3 is 11 residues. V shed 5 bases and J shed 13 bases, with 14 bases lying between them. Germline V gives CDR1 SEHNR, CDR2 FQNEAQ (reference sequence). This specimen belongs to a study of human T cells and chemical hapten exposure. Separate cDNA molecules received unique molecular identifiers, which the library attached to them. TCRdb fed the RACE reads into MiXCR, producing one record per CDR3 protein. The repertoire consists of more than 100,000 distinct CDR3 sequences, with about an eighth occurring once and the leading ten covering about 0.85%. Time point specified: patch test 1, 2 weeks after DPC sensitization. Indicated treatment: therapeutic diphenylcyclopropenone sensitization with weekly scalp DPC. Non-pregnant alopecia patients aged 18 to 70, suitable for DPC therapy. Study-level results: Alopecia in the donors means their immune response may deviate from healthy people's. The study found that DPC sensitization did not change TCRs above 1 in 1000 frequency.

V gene TRBV7-9 combines with J gene TRBJ1-2, with a weak D call TRBD1 (5 bases). The TCR was taken from a man between 18 and 35 years old with alopecia areata. Some clones in this sample may be carry-over from other donors' samples. Sequenced material: whole blood, taken in connection with sensitization to the hapten diphenylcyclopropenone (DPC). CDR3 nucleotide sequence: TGTGCCAGCAGCCCTTCCGGGGCTTCCACCTTC. Translating gives CASSPSGASTF.